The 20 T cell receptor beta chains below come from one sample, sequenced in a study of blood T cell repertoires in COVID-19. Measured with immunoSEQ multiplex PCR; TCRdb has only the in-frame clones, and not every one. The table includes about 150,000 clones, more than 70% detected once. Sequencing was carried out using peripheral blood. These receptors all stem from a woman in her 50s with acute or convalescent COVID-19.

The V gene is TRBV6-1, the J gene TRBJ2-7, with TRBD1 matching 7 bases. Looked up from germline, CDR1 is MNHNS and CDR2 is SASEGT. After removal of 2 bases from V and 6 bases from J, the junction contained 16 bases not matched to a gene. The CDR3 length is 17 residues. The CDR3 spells CASSEPGQQLDRPEQYF. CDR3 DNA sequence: TGTGCCAGCAGTGAACCGGGACAGCAACTCGATCGGCCCGAGCAGTACTTC.

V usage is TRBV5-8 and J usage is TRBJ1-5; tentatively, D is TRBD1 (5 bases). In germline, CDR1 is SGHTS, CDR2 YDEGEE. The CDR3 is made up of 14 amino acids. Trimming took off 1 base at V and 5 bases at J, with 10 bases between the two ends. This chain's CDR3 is CASSLWGGDQPQHF. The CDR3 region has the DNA TGTGCCAGCAGCTTGTGGGGGGGAGATCAGCCCCAGCATTTT.

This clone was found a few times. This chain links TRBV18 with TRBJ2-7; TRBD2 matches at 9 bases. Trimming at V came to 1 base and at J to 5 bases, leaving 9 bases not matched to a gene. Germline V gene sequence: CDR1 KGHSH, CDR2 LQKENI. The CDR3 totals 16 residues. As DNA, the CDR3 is TGTGCCAGCTCACCACAGGCGGGGGGGTCCCACCACGAGCAGTACTTC. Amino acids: CASSPQAGGSHHEQYF. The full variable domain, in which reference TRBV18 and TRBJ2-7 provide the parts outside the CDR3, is NAGVMQNPRHLVRRRGQEARLRCSPMKGHSHVYWYRQLPEEGLKFMVYLQKENIIDESGMPKERFSAEFPKEGPSILRIQQVVRGDSAAYFCASSPQAGGSHHEQYFGPGTRLTVT.

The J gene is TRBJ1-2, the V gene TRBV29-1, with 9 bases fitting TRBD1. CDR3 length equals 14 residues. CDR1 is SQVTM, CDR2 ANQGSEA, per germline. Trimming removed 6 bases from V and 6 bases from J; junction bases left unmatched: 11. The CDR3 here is CSVNTGTGSHGYTF. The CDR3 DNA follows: TGCAGCGTCAATACGGGGACAGGGTCCCATGGCTACACCTTC.

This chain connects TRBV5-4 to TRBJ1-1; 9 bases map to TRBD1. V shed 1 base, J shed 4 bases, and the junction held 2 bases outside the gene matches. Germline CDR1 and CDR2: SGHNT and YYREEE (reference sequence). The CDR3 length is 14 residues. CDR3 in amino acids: CASSLTDRGTEAFF. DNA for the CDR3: TGTGCCAGCAGCTTGACGGACAGGGGCACTGAAGCTTTCTTT.

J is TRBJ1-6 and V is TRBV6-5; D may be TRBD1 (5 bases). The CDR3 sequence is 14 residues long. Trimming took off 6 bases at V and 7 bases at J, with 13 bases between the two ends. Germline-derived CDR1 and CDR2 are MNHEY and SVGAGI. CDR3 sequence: CASRWGEENSPLHF. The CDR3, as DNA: TGTGCCAGCAGGTGGGGGGAGGAAAATTCACCCCTCCACTTT.

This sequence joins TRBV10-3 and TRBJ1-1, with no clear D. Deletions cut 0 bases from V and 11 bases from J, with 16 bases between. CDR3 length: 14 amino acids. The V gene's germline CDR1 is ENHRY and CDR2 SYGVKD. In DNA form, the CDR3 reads TGTGCCATCAGTGAGTCGGGTCCTCAAGACAAGGCTTTCTTT. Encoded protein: CAISESGPQDKAFF.

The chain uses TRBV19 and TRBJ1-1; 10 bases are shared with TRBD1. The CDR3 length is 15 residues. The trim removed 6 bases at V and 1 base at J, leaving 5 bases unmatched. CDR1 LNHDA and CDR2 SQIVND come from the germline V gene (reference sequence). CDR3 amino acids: CASSNRDRGNTEAFF. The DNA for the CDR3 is TGTGCCAGTAGCAATCGGGACAGGGGGAACACTGAAGCTTTCTTT.

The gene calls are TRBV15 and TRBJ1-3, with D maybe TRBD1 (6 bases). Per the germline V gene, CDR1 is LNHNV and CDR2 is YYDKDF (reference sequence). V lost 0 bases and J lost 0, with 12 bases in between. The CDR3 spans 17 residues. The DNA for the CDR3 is TGTGCCACCAGCAGAGACGCGGACAGATTCTCTGGAAACACCATATATTTT. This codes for CATSRDADRFSGNTIYF.

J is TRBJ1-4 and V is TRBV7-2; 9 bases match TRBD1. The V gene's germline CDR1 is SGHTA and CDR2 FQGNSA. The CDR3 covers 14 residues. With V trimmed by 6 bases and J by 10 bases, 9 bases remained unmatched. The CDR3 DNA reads TGTGCCAGCAGTCCACAGGGGGCCGAGGGAAAACTGTTTTTT. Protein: CASSPQGAEGKLFF.

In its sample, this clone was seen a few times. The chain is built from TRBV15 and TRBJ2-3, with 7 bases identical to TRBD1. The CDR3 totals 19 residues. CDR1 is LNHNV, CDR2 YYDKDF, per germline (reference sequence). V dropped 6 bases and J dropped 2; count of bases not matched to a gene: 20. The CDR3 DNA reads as TGTGCCACCAGACCGCGGACAGGTTTCAGATTCCATAACACAGATACGCAGTATTTT. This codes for CATRPRTGFRFHNTDTQYF.

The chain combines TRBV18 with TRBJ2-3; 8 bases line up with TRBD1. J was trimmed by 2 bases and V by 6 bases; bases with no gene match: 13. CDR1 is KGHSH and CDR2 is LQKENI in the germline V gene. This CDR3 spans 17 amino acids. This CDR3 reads CASSLGQGGLNTDTQYF. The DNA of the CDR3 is TGTGCCAGCTCTTTAGGACAGGGCGGACTGAACACAGATACGCAGTATTTT.

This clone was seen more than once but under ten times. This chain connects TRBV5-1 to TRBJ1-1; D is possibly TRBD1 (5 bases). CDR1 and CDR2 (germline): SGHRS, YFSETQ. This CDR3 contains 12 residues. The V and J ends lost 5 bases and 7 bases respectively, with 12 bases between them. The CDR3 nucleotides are TGCGCCAGCAGTTTGAGGGGTGTTGAAGCTTTCTTT. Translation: CASSLRGVEAFF.

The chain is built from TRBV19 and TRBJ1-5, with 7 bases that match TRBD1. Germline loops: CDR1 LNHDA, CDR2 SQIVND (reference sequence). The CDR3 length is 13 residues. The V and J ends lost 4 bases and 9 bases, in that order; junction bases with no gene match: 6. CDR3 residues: CASSNRGMGPQHF. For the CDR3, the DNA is TGTGCCAGTAGTAACAGGGGCATGGGGCCCCAGCATTTT.

CDR3 sequence: CAWSWRPNTEAFF. DNA for the CDR3: TGTGCCTGGAGTTGGCGGCCAAACACTGAAGCTTTCTTT. The genes are TRBV30 and TRBJ1-1; D is uncertain. CDR1 is GTSNPN and CDR2 is SVGIG in the germline V gene (reference sequence). The CDR3 runs to 13 residues. V lost 2 bases, J lost 2 bases, and 9 bases lay in between. Filled out from reference TRBV30 and TRBJ1-1, the complete variable domain reads SQTIHQWPATLVQPVGSPLSLECTVEGTSNPNLYWYRQAAGRGLQLLFYSVGIGQISSEVPQNLSASRPQDRQFILSSKKLLLSDSGFYLCAWSWRPNTEAFFGQGTRLTVV.

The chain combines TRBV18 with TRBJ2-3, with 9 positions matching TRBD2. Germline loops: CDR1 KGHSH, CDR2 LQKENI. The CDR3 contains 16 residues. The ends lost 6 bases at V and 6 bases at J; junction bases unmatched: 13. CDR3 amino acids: CASSPSGGLPGDTQYF. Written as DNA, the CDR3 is TGTGCCAGCTCCCCGAGCGGGGGGCTACCGGGGGATACGCAGTATTTT.

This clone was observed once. The CDR3 region has the DNA TGTGCCAGCAGCCCCCACGTCCTGGGAGGTCAGCCCCAGCATTTT. This sequence encodes CASSPHVLGGQPQHF. The genes are TRBV6-5 and TRBJ1-5; D uncertain. Germline V gives CDR1 MNHEY, CDR2 SVGAGI. Trimming removed 6 bases from V and 6 bases from J, with 18 bases in between. The CDR3 covers 15 residues.

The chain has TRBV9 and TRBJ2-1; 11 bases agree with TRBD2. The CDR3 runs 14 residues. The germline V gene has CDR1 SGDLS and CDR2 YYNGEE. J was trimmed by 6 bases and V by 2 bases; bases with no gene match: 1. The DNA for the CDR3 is TGTGCCAGCAGCGTCCTAGCGGGGGGCAATGAGCAGTTCTTC. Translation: CASSVLAGGNEQFF.

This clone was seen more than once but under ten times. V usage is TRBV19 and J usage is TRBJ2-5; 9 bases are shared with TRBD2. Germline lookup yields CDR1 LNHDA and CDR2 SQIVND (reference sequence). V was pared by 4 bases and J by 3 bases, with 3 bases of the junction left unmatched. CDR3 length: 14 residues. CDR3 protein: CASSRRGGEETQYF. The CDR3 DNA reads TGTGCCAGTAGTAGGCGGGGGGGGGAAGAGACCCAGTACTTC.

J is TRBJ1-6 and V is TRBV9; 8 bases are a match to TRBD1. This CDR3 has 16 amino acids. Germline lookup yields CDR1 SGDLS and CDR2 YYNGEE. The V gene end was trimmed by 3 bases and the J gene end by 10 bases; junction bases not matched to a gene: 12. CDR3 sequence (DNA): TGTGCCAGCAGCGATTCAGGGGGCGGGTTGAGCTCACCCCTCCACTTT. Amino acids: CASSDSGGGLSSPLHF.